The rows below give T cell receptor beta chains drawn from one sample of a study of blood T cell repertoires in COVID-19. Profiled with immunoSEQ multiplex PCR; TCRdb holds only in-frame clones, not every one. In the table there are around 20,000 clones, nearly 90% of which are singletons. What was sequenced was peripheral blood. These receptors all stem from a human donor with active COVID-19. The donor label of this sample is uncertain. Both conserved end residues are part of each CDR3. The order of the fields is J gene, D gene, V gene, clone size, CDR3 DNA, CDR3 protein. D genes are given only for firm matches. Clone size appears in some rows only: once, few, many, or a class for an expanded clone.

j_gene: TRBJ2-5; d_gene: .; v_gene: TRBV21-1; abundance: once; CDR3nt: TGTGCCAGCAGCAATGGGGTCGTGGGAGTGGTGACCCAGTACTTC; CDR3aa: CASSNGVVGVVTQYF
j_gene: TRBJ1-5; d_gene: .; v_gene: TRBV5-8; abundance: few; CDR3nt: TGTGCCAGCAGCTTACTCCGGGGGCAGCCCCAGCATTTT; CDR3aa: CASSLLRGQPQHF
j_gene: TRBJ1-1; d_gene: .; v_gene: TRBV9; abundance: .; CDR3nt: TGTGCCAGCAGCACGGGAGGGCAGACTGAAGCTTTCTTT; CDR3aa: CASSTGGQTEAFF
j_gene: TRBJ1-4; d_gene: .; v_gene: TRBV7-8; abundance: .; CDR3nt: TGTGCCAGCAGCTATGACACCTTTAATGAAAAACTGTTTTTT; CDR3aa: CASSYDTFNEKLFF
j_gene: TRBJ1-6; d_gene: .; v_gene: TRBV3-1/TRBV3-2; abundance: .; CDR3nt: TGTGCCAGCAGCCGTGAGAATTCACCCCTCCACTTT; CDR3aa: CASSRENSPLHF
j_gene: TRBJ1-2; d_gene: TRBD1; v_gene: TRBV4-3; abundance: once; CDR3nt: TGCGCCAGCAGCCTTGATACCGGGACAGGGGGTGGTGGCTACACCTTC; CDR3aa: CASSLDTGTGGGGYTF
j_gene: TRBJ2-3; d_gene: TRBD2; v_gene: TRBV9; abundance: .; CDR3nt: TGTGCCAGCAGCGTCCGGGGGGTTAGCACAGATACGCAGTATTTT; CDR3aa: CASSVRGVSTDTQYF
j_gene: TRBJ1-1; d_gene: TRBD1; v_gene: TRBV19; abundance: .; CDR3nt: TGTGCCAGTAGTGGCAACTCGTATGGGACAGGGGCAACTGAAGCTTTCTTT; CDR3aa: CASSGNSYGTGATEAFF
j_gene: TRBJ1-1; d_gene: TRBD1; v_gene: TRBV19; abundance: .; CDR3nt: TGTGCCAGTAGTCCGACGCTGGGGACAGGGGGAACTGAAGCTTTCTTT; CDR3aa: CASSPTLGTGGTEAFF
j_gene: TRBJ2-7; d_gene: TRBD1; v_gene: TRBV7-2; abundance: once; CDR3nt: TGTGCCAGCAGCGCCCGACAGGGTTTAGATCAGTACTTC; CDR3aa: CASSARQGLDQYF
j_gene: TRBJ1-1; d_gene: TRBD1; v_gene: TRBV12-3/TRBV12-4; abundance: .; CDR3nt: TGTGCCAGCAGCAGGGACAGGGCACAAGCTTTCTTT; CDR3aa: CASSRDRAQAFF
j_gene: TRBJ2-7; d_gene: TRBD2; v_gene: TRBV28; abundance: .; CDR3nt: TGTGCCAGCACTCCGGCGGGGGATAGGACCGAGCAGTACTTC; CDR3aa: CASTPAGDRTEQYF
j_gene: TRBJ1-2; d_gene: .; v_gene: TRBV15; abundance: .; CDR3nt: TGTGCCACCAGCAGAGGTATTTATGGCTACACCTTC; CDR3aa: CATSRGIYGYTF
j_gene: TRBJ2-5; d_gene: TRBD2; v_gene: TRBV3-1/TRBV3-2; abundance: .; CDR3nt: TGTGCCAGCAGCCCCCCACATTTGGCACGGGGGACTAGCGGGAGAGGGTCCGGAGAGACCCAGTACTTC; CDR3aa: CASSPPHLARGTSGRGSGETQYF
j_gene: TRBJ2-2; d_gene: TRBD1; v_gene: TRBV3-1/TRBV3-2; abundance: few; CDR3nt: TGTGCCAGCAGCGCGGCAGGGGGCCTGAACACCGGGGAGCTGTTTTTT; CDR3aa: CASSAAGGLNTGELFF
j_gene: TRBJ2-1; d_gene: TRBD2; v_gene: TRBV11-2; abundance: .; CDR3nt: TGTGCCAGCAGCCTCAGGACTAGTTACAATGAGCAGTTCTTC; CDR3aa: CASSLRTSYNEQFF
j_gene: TRBJ1-5; d_gene: .; v_gene: TRBV5-1; abundance: .; CDR3nt: TGCGCCAGCAGCCCCGACAGCGGCAATCAGCCCCAGCATTTT; CDR3aa: CASSPDSGNQPQHF
j_gene: TRBJ1-4; d_gene: TRBD1; v_gene: TRBV11-3; abundance: few; CDR3nt: TGTGCCAGCAGCCGCCGGACAGGGGCAGGAGAAAAACTGTTTTTT; CDR3aa: CASSRRTGAGEKLFF
j_gene: TRBJ2-3; d_gene: .; v_gene: TRBV2; abundance: medium-sized; CDR3nt: TGTGCCAGCACCCTCCCCCCCGCAGATACGCAGTATTTT; CDR3aa: CASTLPPADTQYF
j_gene: TRBJ2-3; d_gene: TRBD2; v_gene: TRBV3-1/TRBV3-2; abundance: .; CDR3nt: TGTGCCAGCAGCCATCTCGGGAGGAATGGAGATACGCAGTATTTT; CDR3aa: CASSHLGRNGDTQYF
j_gene: TRBJ2-1; d_gene: .; v_gene: TRBV27; abundance: few; CDR3nt: TGTGCCAGCAGTTTTCGTGCAGGGGGCGGGAGGGTGGAGGCTGAGCAGTTCTTC; CDR3aa: CASSFRAGGGRVEAEQFF
j_gene: TRBJ2-7; d_gene: .; v_gene: TRBV28; abundance: once; CDR3nt: TGTGCCAGCAGTTTTGGGACACCTCCTCTCGAGCAGTACTTC; CDR3aa: CASSFGTPPLEQYF
j_gene: TRBJ2-1; d_gene: TRBD2; v_gene: TRBV15; abundance: .; CDR3nt: TGTGCCACCTCATCGGTGATAGCGGGTTACTCCTACAATGAGCAGTTCTTC; CDR3aa: CATSSVIAGYSYNEQFF
j_gene: TRBJ1-3; d_gene: TRBD1; v_gene: TRBV28; abundance: .; CDR3nt: TGTGCCAGCAGGGAAGGACAGGTTTCCTCTGGAAACACCATATATTTT; CDR3aa: CASREGQVSSGNTIYF
j_gene: TRBJ1-2; d_gene: .; v_gene: TRBV28; abundance: few; CDR3nt: TGTGCCAGCAGTCCTTTAGTCCCAATTGCCTACGGCGGGGGCTACACCTTC; CDR3aa: CASSPLVPIAYGGGYTF
j_gene: TRBJ2-5; d_gene: .; v_gene: TRBV24-1; abundance: .; CDR3nt: TGTGCCACCAGTGATGCCCGGGGTGGAGGGGTGGAGACCCAGTACTTC; CDR3aa: CATSDARGGGVETQYF
j_gene: TRBJ1-2; d_gene: .; v_gene: TRBV7-2; abundance: .; CDR3nt: TGTGCCAGCAGTTCTGACTTAAGTTACACCTTC; CDR3aa: CASSSDLSYTF
j_gene: TRBJ2-7; d_gene: TRBD1; v_gene: TRBV7-9; abundance: .; CDR3nt: TGTGCCAGCAGCCCGCAACAGGGGGTTAACTACGAGCAGTACTTC; CDR3aa: CASSPQQGVNYEQYF
j_gene: TRBJ2-1; d_gene: .; v_gene: TRBV5-1; abundance: once; CDR3nt: TGCGCCAGCAGCTTGGGCTGGGGGAGGAACAATGAGCAGTTCTTC; CDR3aa: CASSLGWGRNNEQFF
j_gene: TRBJ2-4; d_gene: TRBD2; v_gene: TRBV9; abundance: .; CDR3nt: TGTGCCAGCAAAGGACTAGCGAGGCCCCGGACTCCTTTAAACATTCAGTACTTC; CDR3aa: CASKGLARPRTPLNIQYF
j_gene: TRBJ2-7; d_gene: TRBD1; v_gene: TRBV7-2; abundance: .; CDR3nt: TGTGCCAGCAGCCTGGACAGGGTATCCTACGAGCAGTACTTC; CDR3aa: CASSLDRVSYEQYF
j_gene: TRBJ2-5; d_gene: TRBD2; v_gene: TRBV3-1/TRBV3-2; abundance: few; CDR3nt: TGTGCCAGCACAAGTCCCGGGACTAGCGGGGAGACCCAGTACTTC; CDR3aa: CASTSPGTSGETQYF
j_gene: TRBJ1-5; d_gene: TRBD1; v_gene: TRBV19; abundance: few; CDR3nt: TGTGCCAGTAGTGGGGGGACAGTGTCGAGCAATCAGCCCCAGCATTTT; CDR3aa: CASSGGTVSSNQPQHF
j_gene: TRBJ2-3; d_gene: .; v_gene: TRBV28; abundance: .; CDR3nt: TGTGCCAGCAGTTTCGGCGGGCTCAGCACAGATACGCAGTATTTT; CDR3aa: CASSFGGLSTDTQYF
j_gene: TRBJ2-7; d_gene: TRBD1; v_gene: TRBV13; abundance: .; CDR3nt: TGTGCCAGCAGCCCTGAGGACAGGGGTTACGAGCAGTACTTC; CDR3aa: CASSPEDRGYEQYF
j_gene: TRBJ2-1; d_gene: TRBD1; v_gene: TRBV6-5; abundance: .; CDR3nt: TGTGCCAGCAGTTACTCAACAGGGGGGAATGAGCAGTTCTTC; CDR3aa: CASSYSTGGNEQFF
j_gene: TRBJ1-5; d_gene: .; v_gene: TRBV4-2; abundance: .; CDR3nt: TGTGCCAGCAGCCCTGAGGGGGGGGCTCATCAGCCCCAGCATTTT; CDR3aa: CASSPEGGAHQPQHF
j_gene: TRBJ2-7; d_gene: .; v_gene: TRBV5-4; abundance: .; CDR3nt: TGTGCCAGCAGCTCAGGGTTGGGCGAGCAGTACTTC; CDR3aa: CASSSGLGEQYF
j_gene: TRBJ1-2; d_gene: .; v_gene: TRBV18; abundance: .; CDR3nt: TGTGCCAGCTCACCAGCTAACAGTCCTTATGGCTACACCTTC; CDR3aa: CASSPANSPYGYTF
j_gene: TRBJ2-3; d_gene: TRBD2; v_gene: TRBV7-9; abundance: .; CDR3nt: TGTGCCAGCAGCTTACTCGCTAGCGGAGCGAGGGGCACAGATACGCAGTATTTT; CDR3aa: CASSLLASGARGTDTQYF
j_gene: TRBJ2-5; d_gene: TRBD2; v_gene: TRBV7-6; abundance: .; CDR3nt: TGTGCCAGCAGCTTGATGCATCTGGCTAGCGGGACACAAGAGACCCAGTACTTC; CDR3aa: CASSLMHLASGTQETQYF
j_gene: TRBJ2-5; d_gene: .; v_gene: TRBV30; abundance: .; CDR3nt: TGTGCCTGGAGTGAAGGAGGTTTTGAGACCCAGTACTTC; CDR3aa: CAWSEGGFETQYF
j_gene: TRBJ2-3; d_gene: .; v_gene: TRBV7-5; abundance: .; CDR3nt: TGTGCCAGAAGCTTAGAAACGGGGGAAGCAGATACGCAGTATTTT; CDR3aa: CARSLETGEADTQYF
j_gene: TRBJ2-4; d_gene: TRBD1; v_gene: TRBV5-6; abundance: once; CDR3nt: TGTGCCAGCAGCTTGGAGTCAGGGGGCCTGTACATTCAGTACTTC; CDR3aa: CASSLESGGLYIQYF
j_gene: TRBJ2-7; d_gene: TRBD2; v_gene: TRBV19; abundance: once; CDR3nt: TGTGCCAGTAGTGCAACTAGCGGGATCCCCGTTGGGCAGTACTTC; CDR3aa: CASSATSGIPVGQYF
j_gene: TRBJ2-2; d_gene: .; v_gene: TRBV6-4; abundance: .; CDR3nt: TGTGCCAGCAGTGTCTCCTCGCGGACCGGGGAGCTGTTTTTT; CDR3aa: CASSVSSRTGELFF
j_gene: TRBJ2-1; d_gene: TRBD1; v_gene: TRBV12-3/TRBV12-4; abundance: .; CDR3nt: TGTGCCAGCTCAGGACAGGGAGTCAATGAGCAGTTCTTC; CDR3aa: CASSGQGVNEQFF
j_gene: TRBJ2-5; d_gene: TRBD1; v_gene: TRBV4-3; abundance: .; CDR3nt: TGCGCCAGCAGCATCGGACAGGGACAAGAGACCCAGTACTTC; CDR3aa: CASSIGQGQETQYF
j_gene: TRBJ2-7; d_gene: TRBD2; v_gene: TRBV27; abundance: once; CDR3nt: TGTGCCAGCAGTTTCAGGGGGGGTCTGGTAGCGGGAGAGGTCTACGAGCAGTACTTC; CDR3aa: CASSFRGGLVAGEVYEQYF
j_gene: TRBJ2-1; d_gene: TRBD2; v_gene: TRBV9; abundance: .; CDR3nt: TGTGCCAGCAGCCCAACTAGCGGGAACTTCAATGAGCAGTTCTTC; CDR3aa: CASSPTSGNFNEQFF
j_gene: TRBJ2-2; d_gene: .; v_gene: TRBV19; abundance: .; CDR3nt: TGTGCCAGTAGTACAAACAAGAACACCGGGGAGCTGTTTTTT; CDR3aa: CASSTNKNTGELFF
j_gene: TRBJ2-1; d_gene: .; v_gene: TRBV10-1; abundance: once; CDR3nt: TGCGCCAGCAGTGAGTCTTTGATGGGCCCCGGGGAACAGTTCTTC; CDR3aa: CASSESLMGPGEQFF